Below, one T cell receptor (beta chain) is given with its context. Method: immunoSEQ multiplex PCR; TCRdb's copy keeps in-frame clones and lacks some. The sample records 200,000 or so clones, approximately 84% being singletons. This entry comes from a study of blood T cell repertoires in COVID-19. Study summary: In each case, the material was cDNA or gDNA derived from T cells, B-cell-depleted T cells, or PBMCs.

The sequencing input was peripheral blood. The sequence derives from a human donor with acute or convalescent COVID-19. The donor label of this sample is uncertain.

In DNA form, the CDR3 reads TGCGCCAGCAGCTTGTCCTCGGGAGTGGGCGAGCAGTACTTC. It specifies CASSLSSGVGEQYF. This chain uses TRBV5-1 with TRBJ2-7; TRBD2 is a possible D gene (6 bases). CDR1 SGHRS and CDR2 YFSETQ come from the germline V gene. The V and J ends lost 1 base and 6 bases respectively, with 14 bases between them. The CDR3 loop spans 14 amino acids.